The T cell receptor beta chain described here comes from a study of primary melanoma T cells and metastatic recurrence. Study-wide results and limits: Adding T-cell fraction to thickness reportedly best improved survival prediction.

On this clone: The antigen is undetermined.

Looked up from germline, CDR1 is SGHNT and CDR2 is YENEEA. The CDR3 runs 17 residues. Trimming cost V 5 bases and J 5 bases; bases outside gene matches: 15. Sequencing used immunoSEQ multiplex PCR; TCRdb keeps in-frame clones, though not all of them. The table lists a few hundred clones, over 65% of them singletons. This clonotype was sampled from a human donor with melanoma. The chain recombines TRBV11-3 with TRBJ2-4, with 7 bases identical to TRBD2. The sample consisted of melanoma tumor tissue. This chain's CDR3 is CASSTTILANLQNIQYF. DNA of the CDR3: TGTGCCAGCAGCACAACTATACTAGCGAACCTCCAAAACATTCAGTACTTC.